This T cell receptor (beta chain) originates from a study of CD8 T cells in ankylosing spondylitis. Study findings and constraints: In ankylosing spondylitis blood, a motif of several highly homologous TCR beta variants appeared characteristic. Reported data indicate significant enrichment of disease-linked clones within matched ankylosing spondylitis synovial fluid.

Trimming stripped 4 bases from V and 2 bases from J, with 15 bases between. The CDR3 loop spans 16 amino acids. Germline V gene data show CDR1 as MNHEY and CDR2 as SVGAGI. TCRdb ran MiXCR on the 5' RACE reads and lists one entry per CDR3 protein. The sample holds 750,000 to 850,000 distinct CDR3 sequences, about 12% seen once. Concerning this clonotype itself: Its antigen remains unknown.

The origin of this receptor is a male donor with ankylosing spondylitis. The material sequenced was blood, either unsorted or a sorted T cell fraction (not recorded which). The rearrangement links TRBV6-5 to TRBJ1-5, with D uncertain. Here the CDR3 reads CASSSDANGGNQPQHF. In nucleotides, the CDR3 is TGTGCCAGCAGTTCGGATGCAAACGGGGGCAATCAGCCCCAGCATTTT.